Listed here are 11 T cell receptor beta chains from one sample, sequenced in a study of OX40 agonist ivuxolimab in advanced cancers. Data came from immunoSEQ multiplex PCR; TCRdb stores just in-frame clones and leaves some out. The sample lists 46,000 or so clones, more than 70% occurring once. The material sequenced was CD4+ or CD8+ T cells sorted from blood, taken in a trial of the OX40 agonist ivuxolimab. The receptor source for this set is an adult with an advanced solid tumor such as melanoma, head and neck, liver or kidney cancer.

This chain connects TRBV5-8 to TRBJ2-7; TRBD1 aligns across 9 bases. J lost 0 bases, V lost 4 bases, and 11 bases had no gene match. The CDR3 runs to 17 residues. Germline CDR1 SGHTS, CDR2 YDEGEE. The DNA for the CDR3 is TGTGCCAGCAGCCGTAGGACAGGGGAACTCATCTCCTACGAGCAGTACTTC. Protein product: CASSRRTGELISYEQYF.

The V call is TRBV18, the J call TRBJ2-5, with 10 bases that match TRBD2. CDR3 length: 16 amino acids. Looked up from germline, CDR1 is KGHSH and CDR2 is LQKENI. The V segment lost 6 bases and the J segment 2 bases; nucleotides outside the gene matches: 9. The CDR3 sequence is CASSPRLAGLQETQYF. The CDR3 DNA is TGTGCCAGCTCCCCTAGACTAGCGGGTCTTCAAGAGACCCAGTACTTC. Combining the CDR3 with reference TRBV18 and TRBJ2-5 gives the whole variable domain NAGVMQNPRHLVRRRGQEARLRCSPMKGHSHVYWYRQLPEEGLKFMVYLQKENIIDESGMPKERFSAEFPKEGPSILRIQQVVRGDSAAYFCASSPRLAGLQETQYFGPGTRLLVL.

The CDR3 loop reads CASSPGPGELFF. DNA for the CDR3: TGCGCCAGCAGTCCAGGGCCCGGGGAGCTGTTTTTT. The rearrangement joins TRBV10-2 to TRBJ2-2; perhaps TRBD1 as D (5 bases). Between the trimmed V and J ends, which lost 5 bases and 6 bases, there was a span of 7 bases. CDR3 length: 12 amino acids. CDR1 is WSHSY and CDR2 is SAAADI in the germline V gene.

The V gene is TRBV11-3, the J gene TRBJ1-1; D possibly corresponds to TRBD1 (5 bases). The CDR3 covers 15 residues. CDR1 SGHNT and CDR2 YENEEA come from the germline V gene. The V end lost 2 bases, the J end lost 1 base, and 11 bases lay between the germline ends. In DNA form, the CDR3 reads TGTGCCAGCAGCTTATCGGGGGGTTCGAACACTGAAGCTTTCTTT. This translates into CASSLSGGSNTEAFF.

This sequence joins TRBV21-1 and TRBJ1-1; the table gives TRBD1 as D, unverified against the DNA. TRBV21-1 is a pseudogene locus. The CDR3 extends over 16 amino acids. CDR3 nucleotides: TGTGCCAGCAGCACAGCCTCGACAGGGAGGAACACTGAAGCTTTCTTT. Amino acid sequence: CASSTASTGRNTEAFF.

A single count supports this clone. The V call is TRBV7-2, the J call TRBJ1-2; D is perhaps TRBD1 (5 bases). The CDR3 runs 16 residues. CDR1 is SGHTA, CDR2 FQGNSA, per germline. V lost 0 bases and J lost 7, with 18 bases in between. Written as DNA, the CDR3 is TGTGCCAGCAGCTTAGCAGTTGCGACAGCTTTTGGTGGCTACACCTTC. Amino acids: CASSLAVATAFGGYTF.

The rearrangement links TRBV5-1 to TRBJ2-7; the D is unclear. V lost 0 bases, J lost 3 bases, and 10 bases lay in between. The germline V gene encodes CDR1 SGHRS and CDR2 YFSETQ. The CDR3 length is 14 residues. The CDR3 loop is CASSLETAHYEQYF. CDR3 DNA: TGCGCCAGCAGCTTGGAAACGGCTCACTACGAGCAGTACTTC.

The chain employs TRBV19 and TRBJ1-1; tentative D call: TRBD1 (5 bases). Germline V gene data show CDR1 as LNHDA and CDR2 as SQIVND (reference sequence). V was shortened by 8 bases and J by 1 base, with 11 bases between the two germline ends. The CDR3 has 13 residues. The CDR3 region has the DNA TGTGCCAGTCTAAGGGGTAAGAACACTGAAGCTTTCTTT. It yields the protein CASLRGKNTEAFF.

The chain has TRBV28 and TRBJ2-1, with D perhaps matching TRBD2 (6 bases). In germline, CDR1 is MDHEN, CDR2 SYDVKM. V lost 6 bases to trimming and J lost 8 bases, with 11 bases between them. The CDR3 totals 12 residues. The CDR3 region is CASSAWEDEQFF. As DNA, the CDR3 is TGTGCCAGCAGCGCCTGGGAGGATGAGCAGTTCTTC. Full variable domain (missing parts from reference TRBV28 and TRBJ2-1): DVKVTQSSRYLVKRTGEKVFLECVQDMDHENMFWYRQDPGLGLRLIYFSYDVKMKEKGDIPEGYSVSREKKERFSLILESASTNQTSMYLCASSAWEDEQFFGPGTRLTVL.

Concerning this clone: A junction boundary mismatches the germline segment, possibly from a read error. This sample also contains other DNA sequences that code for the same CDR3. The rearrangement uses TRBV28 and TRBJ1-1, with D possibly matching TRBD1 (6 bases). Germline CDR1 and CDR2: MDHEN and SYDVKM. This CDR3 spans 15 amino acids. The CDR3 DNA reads TGTGCCAGCACCCCAGGGAGGGCGGGGGACACTGAAGCTTTTTTT. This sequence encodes CASTPGRAGDTEAFF.

CDR3 sequence reads: CASSQSRDSPLHF. In nucleotides, the CDR3 is TGCGCCAGCAGCCAATCCCGGGATTCACCCCTCCACTTT. The rearrangement joins TRBV4-1 to TRBJ1-6; the D is unclear. Germline CDR1 and CDR2: MGHRA and YSYEKL. CDR3 size: 13 residues. V lost 2 bases to trimming and J lost 8 bases, with 7 bases between them.